This T cell receptor beta chain was documented in a study of T cell responses to AZD1222 COVID-19 vaccine. Study results and limitations: Researchers took repertoire samples only after the peak T cell response had come. The donor cohort was predominantly white British with a female majority, and clonal diversity may have been underestimated. Of spike-specific TCRs, nearly half reportedly target regions left unmutated in variants. Regions 160-218 and 743-854 dominated among vaccine-associated CD4 TCRs spanning spike.

A note on this clone: Antigen specificity is unknown.

Trimming stripped 6 bases from V and 1 base from J, with 9 bases between. The length of the CDR3 is 13 residues. Profiling relied on immunoSEQ multiplex PCR, and the TCRdb table lists in-frame clones only, not all of them. This table holds over 120,000 clones. Material for sequencing was peripheral blood. This clonotype was obtained from an adult in good health. The chain uses TRBV12-3 or TRBV12-4 and TRBJ1-1; D is undetermined. In DNA, the CDR3 is TGTGCCAGCAGGGAGGGAGAGAACACTGAAGCTTTCTTT. Translated: CASREGENTEAFF.